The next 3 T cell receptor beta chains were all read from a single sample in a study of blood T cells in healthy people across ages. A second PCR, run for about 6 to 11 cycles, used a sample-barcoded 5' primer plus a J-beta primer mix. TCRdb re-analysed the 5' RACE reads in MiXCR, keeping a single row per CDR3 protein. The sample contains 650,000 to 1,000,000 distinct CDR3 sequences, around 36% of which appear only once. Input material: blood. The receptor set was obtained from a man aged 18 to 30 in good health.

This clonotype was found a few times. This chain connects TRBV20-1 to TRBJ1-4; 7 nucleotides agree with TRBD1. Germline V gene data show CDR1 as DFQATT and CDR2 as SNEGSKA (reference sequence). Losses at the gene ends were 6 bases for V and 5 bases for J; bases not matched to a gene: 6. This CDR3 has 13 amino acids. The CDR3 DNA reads TGCAGTGCAAGGGACAGACTCAATGAAAAACTGTTTTTT. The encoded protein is CSARDRLNEKLFF.

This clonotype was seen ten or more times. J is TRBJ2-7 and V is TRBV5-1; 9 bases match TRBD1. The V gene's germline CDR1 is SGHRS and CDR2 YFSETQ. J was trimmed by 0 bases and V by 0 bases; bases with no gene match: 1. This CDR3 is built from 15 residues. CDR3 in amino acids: CASSLATGGSYEQYF. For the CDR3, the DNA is TGCGCCAGCAGCTTGGCGACAGGGGGCTCCTACGAGCAGTACTTC.

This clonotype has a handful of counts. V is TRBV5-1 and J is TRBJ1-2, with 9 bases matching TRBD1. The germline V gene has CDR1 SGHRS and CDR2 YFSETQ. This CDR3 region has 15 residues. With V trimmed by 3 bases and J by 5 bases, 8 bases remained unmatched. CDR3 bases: TGCGCCAGCAGCTCGAAAGACAGGGGGGATTATGGCTACACCTTC. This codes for CASSSKDRGDYGYTF. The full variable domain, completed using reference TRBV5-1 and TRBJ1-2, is KAGVTQTPRYLIKTRGQQVTLSCSPISGHRSVSWYQQTPGQGLQFLFEYFSETQRNKGNFPGRFSGRQFSNSRSEMNVSTLELGDSALYLCASSSKDRGDYGYTFGSGTRLTVV.